The 8 T cell receptor beta chains reported below all come from one sample, sequenced in a study of beta chain features in type 1 diabetes. General study points: When Type 1 diabetes patients were examined, their TCRB CDR3s proved moderately but significantly shorter in all four CD4+ subsets.

No antigen is known for these receptors. Sequenced material consisted of expressed TCRB transcripts (all of the isolated RNA was reverse transcribed). Method: immunoSEQ multiplex PCR; TCRdb's copy keeps in-frame clones and lacks some. Of 500,000 to 850,000 clones in the sample, 11% to 15% were seen once. Sequencing was done on a sample of naive CD4+ T cells from blood. The receptor source for this set is a young man with type 1 diabetes.

This clone was seen a few times. The rearrangement links TRBV19 to TRBJ2-4; 9 bases map to TRBD1. CDR3 length: 20 amino acids. The V segment lost 5 bases and the J segment 2 bases; nucleotides outside the gene matches: 19. Germline assignment: CDR1 LNHDA and CDR2 SQIVND (reference sequence). The CDR3 protein is CASSRYGTGGRVTSKNIQYF. The CDR3 coding sequence is TGTGCCAGTAGTCGATACGGAACAGGGGGCCGTGTGACCTCCAAAAACATTCAGTACTTC.

The rearrangement links TRBV29-1 to TRBJ2-3, with 7 bases matching TRBD1. The germline CDR1 and CDR2 sequences are SQVTM and ANQGSEA. Germline trimming cut 6 bases from V and 4 bases from J; bases unmatched to any gene: 16. CDR3 length: 16 amino acids. The CDR3 DNA sequence: TGCAGCGTGGGAAGGGGGCAGGGGGATCCTCCAGATACGCAGTATTTT. It translates to CSVGRGQGDPPDTQYF.

This clone was detected a few times. V and J are TRBV13 and TRBJ2-6; D is perhaps TRBD1 or TRBD2 (5 bases each). The CDR3 runs 13 residues. CDR1 PRHDT and CDR2 FYEKMQ come from the germline V gene (reference sequence). Trimming took 3 bases from V and 8 from J, leaving 8 bases between them. CDR3 in DNA: TGTGCCAGCAGCTTGGGGACCTCCAACGTCCTGACTTTC. Its translation: CASSLGTSNVLTF.

The chain uses TRBV5-1 and TRBJ2-2; 11 positions agree with TRBD2. V lost 0 bases and J lost 1; bases outside the gene matches: 5. Germline V gene data show CDR1 as SGHRS and CDR2 as YFSETQ. This CDR3 has 18 residues. This CDR3 is CASSLDASGRKNTGELFF. The CDR3 nucleotides are TGCGCCAGCAGCTTGGATGCTAGCGGGAGGAAGAACACCGGGGAGCTGTTTTTT.

Worth noting for this clone: This is likely a read error, given that the CDR3 carries no conserved phenylalanine or tryptophan at its end. No DNA is shown, since the ends of the CDR3 on it are uncertain; the CDR3 is the one TCRdb lists. The CDR3 loop is CASSVGHSS. The J gene is TRBJ1-3, the V gene TRBV25-1; TRBD1 is taken as the D call from the table, unchecked against the DNA. Germline assignment: CDR1 MGHDK and CDR2 SYGVNS. The CDR3 is 9 amino acids long, termini counted.

This clone was recorded a few times. This rearrangement joins TRBV29-1 to TRBJ2-2; D unresolved. The CDR3 spans 11 residues. Trimming left V 8 bases short and J 6 bases short, with 10 bases between. Germline V gene lookup returns CDR1 SQVTM and CDR2 ANQGSEA. CDR3 amino acids: CSSPPAGELFF. CDR3 bases: TGCAGCTCCCCCCCGGCCGGGGAGCTGTTTTTT.

Worth noting for this clone: Other DNA sequences from this sample encode an identical CDR3 as well. This chain connects TRBV5-1 to TRBJ2-5, with D hard to call. The germline V gene has CDR1 SGHRS and CDR2 YFSETQ. Trimming took 5 bases from V and 0 from J, leaving 8 bases between them. CDR3 length: 13 residues. CDR3 nucleotide sequence: TGCGCCAGCAGTTTCTCGTACCAAGAGACCCAGTACTTC. Its protein is CASSFSYQETQYF.

The table lists this clone with a few counts. The rearrangement links TRBV9 to TRBJ2-3; possibly TRBD2 for D (5 bases). CDR3 size: 13 residues. The V end lost 1 base, the J end lost 6 bases, and 9 bases lay between the germline ends. Looked up from germline, CDR1 is SGDLS and CDR2 is YYNGEE. CDR3 in DNA: TGTGCCAGCAGCGTAACCGGGGTGGATACGCAGTATTTT. Translated, it gives CASSVTGVDTQYF.